Detailed here is one T cell receptor (beta chain). The antigen is not known. The sample originates from a study of T cells in pancreatic ductal adenocarcinoma. Points from the study as a whole: Blood had more productive templates and around 8-fold more unique clonotypes than tumor. Tumors hold more CD45RO+ effector T cells, which may bias toward lower diversity. The resected cohort was biased toward the minority with early-stage disease.

V lost 5 bases and J lost 3, with 5 bases in between. CDR1 is LNHDA, CDR2 SQIVND, per germline (reference sequence). The CDR3 is made up of 12 amino acids. Surgery without prior neoadjuvant therapy was the treatment of the selected pancreatic ductal adenocarcinoma patients. Data came from immunoSEQ multiplex PCR; TCRdb stores just in-frame clones and leaves some out. The sample yields about 98,000 clones, roughly 95% seen once. The TCR was taken from a human donor with pancreatic ductal adenocarcinoma. Source material: PBMCs. V usage is TRBV19 and J usage is TRBJ1-5; D is unresolved. The DNA for the CDR3 is TGTGCCAGTAGTCACTCCAATCAGCCCCAGCATTTT. As protein: CASSHSNQPQHF.